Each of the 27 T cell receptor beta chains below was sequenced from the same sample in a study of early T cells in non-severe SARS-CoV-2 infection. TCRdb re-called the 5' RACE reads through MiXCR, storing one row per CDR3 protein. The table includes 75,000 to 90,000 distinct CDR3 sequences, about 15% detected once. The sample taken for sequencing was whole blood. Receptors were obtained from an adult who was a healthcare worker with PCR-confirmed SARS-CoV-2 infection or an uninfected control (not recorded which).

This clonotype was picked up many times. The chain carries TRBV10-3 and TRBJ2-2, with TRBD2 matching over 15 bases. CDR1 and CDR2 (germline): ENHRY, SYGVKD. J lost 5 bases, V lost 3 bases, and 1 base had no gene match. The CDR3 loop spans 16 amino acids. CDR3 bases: TGTGCCATCAGTGATGGGACTAGCGGGAGGACCGGGGAGCTGTTTTTT. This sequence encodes CAISDGTSGRTGELFF.

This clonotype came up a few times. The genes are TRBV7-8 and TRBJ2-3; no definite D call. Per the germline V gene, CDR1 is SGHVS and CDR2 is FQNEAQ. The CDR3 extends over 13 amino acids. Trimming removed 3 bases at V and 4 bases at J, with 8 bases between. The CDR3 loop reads CASSFLVPDTQYF. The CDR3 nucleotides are TGTGCCAGCAGCTTCCTAGTCCCAGATACGCAGTATTTT.

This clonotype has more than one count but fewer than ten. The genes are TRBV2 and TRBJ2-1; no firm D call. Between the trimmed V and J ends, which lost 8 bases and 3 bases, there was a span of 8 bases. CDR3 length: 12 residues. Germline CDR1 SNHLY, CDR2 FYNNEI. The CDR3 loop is CASVGLYNEQFF. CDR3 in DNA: TGTGCCAGCGTTGGCCTCTACAATGAGCAGTTCTTC.

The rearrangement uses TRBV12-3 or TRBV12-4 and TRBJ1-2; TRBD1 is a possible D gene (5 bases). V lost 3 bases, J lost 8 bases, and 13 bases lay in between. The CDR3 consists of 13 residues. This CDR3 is CASSLPLGAGYTF. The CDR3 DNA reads TGTGCCAGCAGTTTGCCCTTAGGGGCCGGCTACACCTTC.

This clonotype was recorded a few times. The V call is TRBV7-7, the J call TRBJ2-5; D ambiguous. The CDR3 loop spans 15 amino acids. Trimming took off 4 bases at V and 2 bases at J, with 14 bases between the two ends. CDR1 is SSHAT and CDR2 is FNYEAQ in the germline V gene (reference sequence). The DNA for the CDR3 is TGTGCCAGCAGCTCCACCTGGGCGAGTCAAGAGACCCAGTACTTC. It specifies CASSSTWASQETQYF.

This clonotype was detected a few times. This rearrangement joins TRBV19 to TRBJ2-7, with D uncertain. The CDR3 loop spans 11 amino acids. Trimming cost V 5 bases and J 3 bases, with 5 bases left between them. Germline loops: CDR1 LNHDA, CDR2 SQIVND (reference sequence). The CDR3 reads CASSDLYEQYF. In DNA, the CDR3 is TGTGCCAGTAGTGATCTCTACGAGCAGTACTTC.

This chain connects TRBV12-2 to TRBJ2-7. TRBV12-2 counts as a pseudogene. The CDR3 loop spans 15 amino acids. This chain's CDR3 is CASRLKVWSSYEQYF. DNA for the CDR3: TGTGCAAGTCGCTTAAAGGTCTGGAGCTCCTACGAGCAGTACTTC.

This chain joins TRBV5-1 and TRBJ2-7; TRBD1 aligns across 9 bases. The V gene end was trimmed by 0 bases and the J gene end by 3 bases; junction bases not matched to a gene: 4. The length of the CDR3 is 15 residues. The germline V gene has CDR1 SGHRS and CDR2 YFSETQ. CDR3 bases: TGCGCCAGCAGCTTGGGGGACAGGGTAAGCTACGAGCAGTACTTC. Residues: CASSLGDRVSYEQYF.

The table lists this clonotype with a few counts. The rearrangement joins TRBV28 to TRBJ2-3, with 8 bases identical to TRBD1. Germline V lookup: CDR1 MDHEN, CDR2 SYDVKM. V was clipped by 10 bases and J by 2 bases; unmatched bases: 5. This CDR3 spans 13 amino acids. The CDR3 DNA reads TGTGCCACCGGGGACAGGTCCACAGATACGCAGTATTTT. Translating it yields CATGDRSTDTQYF.

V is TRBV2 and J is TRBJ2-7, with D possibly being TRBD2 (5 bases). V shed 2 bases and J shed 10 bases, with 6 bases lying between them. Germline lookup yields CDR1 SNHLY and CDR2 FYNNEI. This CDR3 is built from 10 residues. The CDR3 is CASSEPGQYF. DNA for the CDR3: TGTGCCAGCAGTGAACCGGGACAGTACTTC. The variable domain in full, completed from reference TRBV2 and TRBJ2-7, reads EPEVTQTPSHQVTQMGQEVILRCVPISNHLYFYWYRQILGQKVEFLVSFYNNEISEKSEIFDDQFSVERPDGSNFTLKIRSTKLEDSAMYFCASSEPGQYFGPGTRLTVT.

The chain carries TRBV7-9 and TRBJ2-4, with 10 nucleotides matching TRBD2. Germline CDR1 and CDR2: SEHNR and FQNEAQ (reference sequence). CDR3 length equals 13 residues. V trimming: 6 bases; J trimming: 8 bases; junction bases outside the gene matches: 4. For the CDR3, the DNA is TGTGCCAGCAGGTCCGGGACTAGCGACATTCAGTACTTC. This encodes CASRSGTSDIQYF.

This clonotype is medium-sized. The CDR3 DNA follows: TGTGCCAGCAGTTTACGCACAGGGTACTCTGGGGCCAACGTCCTGACTTTC. Translated, it gives CASSLRTGYSGANVLTF. The rearrangement joins TRBV28 to TRBJ2-6; weak D call: TRBD1 (6 bases). V was clipped by 2 bases and J by 0 bases, with 11 bases between them. This CDR3 contains 17 residues. Germline lookup yields CDR1 MDHEN and CDR2 SYDVKM.

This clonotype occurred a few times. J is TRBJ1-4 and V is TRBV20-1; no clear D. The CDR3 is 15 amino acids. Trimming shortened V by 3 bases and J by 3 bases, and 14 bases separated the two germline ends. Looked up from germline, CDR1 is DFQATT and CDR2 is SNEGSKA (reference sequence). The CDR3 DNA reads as TGCAGTGCTAGTCCCGGCGGCAGTGCTAATGAAAAACTGTTTTTT. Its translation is CSASPGGSANEKLFF.

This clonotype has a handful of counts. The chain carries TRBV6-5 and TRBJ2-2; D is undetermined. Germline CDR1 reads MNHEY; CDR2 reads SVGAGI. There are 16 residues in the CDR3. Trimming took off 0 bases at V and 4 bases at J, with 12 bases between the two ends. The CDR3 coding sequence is TGTGCCAGCAGTTACTCGGTGCAGGTCCTCACCGGGGAGCTGTTTTTT. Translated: CASSYSVQVLTGELFF.

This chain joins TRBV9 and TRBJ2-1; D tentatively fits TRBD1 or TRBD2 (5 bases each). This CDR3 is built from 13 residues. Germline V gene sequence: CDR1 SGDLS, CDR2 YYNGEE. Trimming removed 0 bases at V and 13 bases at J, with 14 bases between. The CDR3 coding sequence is TGTGCCAGCAGCGTAGAGGGGCAGCGGAGACAGTTCTTC. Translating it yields CASSVEGQRRQFF. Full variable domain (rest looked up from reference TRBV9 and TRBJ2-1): DSGVTQTPKHLITATGQRVTLRCSPRSGDLSVYWYQQSLDQGLQFLIQYYNGEERAKGNILERFSAQQFPDLHSELNLSSLELGDSALYFCASSVEGQRRQFFGPGTRLTVL.

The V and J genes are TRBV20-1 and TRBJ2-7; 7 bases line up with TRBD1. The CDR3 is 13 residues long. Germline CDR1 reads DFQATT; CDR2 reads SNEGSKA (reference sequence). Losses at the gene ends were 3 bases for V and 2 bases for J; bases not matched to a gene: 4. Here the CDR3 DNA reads TGCAGTGCTAGCCGACAGGGCCCCTACGAGCAGTACTTC. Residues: CSASRQGPYEQYF.

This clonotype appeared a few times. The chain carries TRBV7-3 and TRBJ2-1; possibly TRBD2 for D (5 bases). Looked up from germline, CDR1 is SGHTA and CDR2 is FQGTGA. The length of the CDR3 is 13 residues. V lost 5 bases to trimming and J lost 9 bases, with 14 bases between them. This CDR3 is CASSPAARGEQFF. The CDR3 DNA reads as TGTGCCAGCAGCCCGGCAGCCCGGGGTGAGCAGTTCTTC.

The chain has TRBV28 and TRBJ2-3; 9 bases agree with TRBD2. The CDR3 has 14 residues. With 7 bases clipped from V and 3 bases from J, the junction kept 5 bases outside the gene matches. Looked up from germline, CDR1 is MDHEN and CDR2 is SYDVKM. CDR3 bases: TGTGCCAGCACCAACGCGGGAGGGACAGATACGCAGTATTTT. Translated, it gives CASTNAGGTDTQYF.

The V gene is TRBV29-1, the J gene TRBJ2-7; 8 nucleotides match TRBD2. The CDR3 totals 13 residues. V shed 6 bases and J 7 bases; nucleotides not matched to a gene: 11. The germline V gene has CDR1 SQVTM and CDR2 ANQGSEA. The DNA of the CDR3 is TGCAGCGTAGCCGGGAGGGCAGTACGGGAGCAGTACTTC. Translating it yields CSVAGRAVREQYF.

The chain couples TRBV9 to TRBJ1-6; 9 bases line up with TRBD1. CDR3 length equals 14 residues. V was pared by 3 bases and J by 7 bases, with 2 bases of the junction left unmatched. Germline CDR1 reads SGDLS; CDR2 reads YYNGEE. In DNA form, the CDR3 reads TGTGCCAGCAGCGGGGGGACAGGGAATTCACCCCTCCACTTT. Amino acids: CASSGGTGNSPLHF. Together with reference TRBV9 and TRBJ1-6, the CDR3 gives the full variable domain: DSGVTQTPKHLITATGQRVTLRCSPRSGDLSVYWYQQSLDQGLQFLIQYYNGEERAKGNILERFSAQQFPDLHSELNLSSLELGDSALYFCASSGGTGNSPLHFGNGTRLTVT.

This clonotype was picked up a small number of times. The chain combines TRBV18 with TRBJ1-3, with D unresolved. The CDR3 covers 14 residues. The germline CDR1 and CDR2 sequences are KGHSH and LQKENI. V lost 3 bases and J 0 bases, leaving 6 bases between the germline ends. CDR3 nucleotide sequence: TGTGCCAGCTCACCCGAGATCTCTGGAAACACCATATATTTT. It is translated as CASSPEISGNTIYF. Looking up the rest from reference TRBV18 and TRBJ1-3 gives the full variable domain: NAGVMQNPRHLVRRRGQEARLRCSPMKGHSHVYWYRQLPEEGLKFMVYLQKENIIDESGMPKERFSAEFPKEGPSILRIQQVVRGDSAAYFCASSPEISGNTIYFGEGSWLTVV.

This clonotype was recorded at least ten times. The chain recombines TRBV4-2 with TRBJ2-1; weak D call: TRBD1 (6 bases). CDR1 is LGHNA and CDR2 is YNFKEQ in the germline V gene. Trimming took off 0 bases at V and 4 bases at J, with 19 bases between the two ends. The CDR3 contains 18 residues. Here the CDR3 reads CASSQDPSDRRGYNEQFF. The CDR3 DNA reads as TGTGCCAGCAGCCAAGACCCATCCGACAGGCGAGGATACAATGAGCAGTTCTTC.

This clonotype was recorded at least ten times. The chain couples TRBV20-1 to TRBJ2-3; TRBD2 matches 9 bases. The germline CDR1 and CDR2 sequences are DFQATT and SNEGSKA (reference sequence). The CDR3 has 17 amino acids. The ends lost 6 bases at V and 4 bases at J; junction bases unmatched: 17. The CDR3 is CSAPSQYFAGGPDTQYF. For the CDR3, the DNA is TGCAGTGCACCGAGCCAATATTTTGCGGGAGGGCCAGATACGCAGTATTTT.

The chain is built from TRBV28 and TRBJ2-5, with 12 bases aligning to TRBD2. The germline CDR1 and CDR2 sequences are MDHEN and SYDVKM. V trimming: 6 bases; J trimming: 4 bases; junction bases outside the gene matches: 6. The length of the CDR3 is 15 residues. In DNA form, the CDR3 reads TGTGCCAGCAGACGACTAGCGGGAGCGGGAGAGACCCAGTACTTC. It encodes CASRRLAGAGETQYF.

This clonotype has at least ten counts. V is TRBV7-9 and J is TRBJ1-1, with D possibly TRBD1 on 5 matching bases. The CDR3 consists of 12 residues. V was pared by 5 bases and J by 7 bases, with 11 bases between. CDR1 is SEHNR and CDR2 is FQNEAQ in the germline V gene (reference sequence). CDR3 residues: CASSTRDLEAFF. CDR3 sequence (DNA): TGTGCCAGCAGCACCCGGGACCTTGAAGCTTTCTTT.

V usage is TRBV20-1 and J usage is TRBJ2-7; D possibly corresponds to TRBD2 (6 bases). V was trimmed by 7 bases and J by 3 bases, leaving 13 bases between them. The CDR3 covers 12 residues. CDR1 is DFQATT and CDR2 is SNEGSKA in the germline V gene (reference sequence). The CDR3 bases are TGCAGTGATCAGGGACTCGGCTACGAGCAGTACTTC. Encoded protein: CSDQGLGYEQYF.

Here the CDR3 DNA reads TGTGCCAGCAGTGAAAAGGACAGACTCAACCCCTCTGGAAACACCATATATTTT. Its translation: CASSEKDRLNPSGNTIYF. The chain employs TRBV2 and TRBJ1-3; possibly TRBD1 for D (6 bases). The CDR3 totals 18 residues. Germline CDR1 SNHLY, CDR2 FYNNEI. V was shortened by 2 bases and J by 0 bases, with 17 bases between the two germline ends.